The 18 T cell receptor beta chains below all came from one sample that was sequenced in a study of T cell responses to AZD1222 COVID-19 vaccine. Data came from immunoSEQ multiplex PCR; TCRdb stores just in-frame clones and leaves some out. The sample carries some 50,000 clones, around 90% recorded once. The sample in question was peripheral blood, obtained 28 days after the second AZD1222 dose. The receptors were sampled from an adult who received the AZD1222 COVID-19 vaccine.

The chain recombines TRBV5-4 with TRBJ2-1; the D call may be TRBD1 or TRBD2 (5 bases each). This CDR3 region has 15 residues. Per the germline V gene, CDR1 is SGHNT and CDR2 is YYREEE (reference sequence). Trimming removed 5 bases from V and 0 bases from J, with 12 bases in between. The CDR3 sequence: CASSSGTLSYNEQFF. DNA of the CDR3: TGTGCCAGCAGTTCCGGGACGCTCTCCTACAATGAGCAGTTCTTC. The full variable domain, in which reference TRBV5-4 and TRBJ2-1 provide the parts outside the CDR3, is ETGVTQSPTHLIKTRGQQVTLRCSSQSGHNTVSWYQQALGQGPQFIFQYYREEENGRGNFPPRFSGLQFPNYSSELNVNALELDDSALYLCASSSGTLSYNEQFFGPGTRLTVL.

This clone was counted a single time. The chain links TRBV21-1 to TRBJ1-1; the DNA was not compared with TRBD1, the D call given in the table. TRBV21-1 is marked as a pseudogene. The CDR3 runs 12 residues. Here the CDR3 reads CARCWQNTEAFF. Written as DNA, the CDR3 is TGTGCCCGCTGTTGGCAGAACACTGAAGCTTTCTTT.

In nucleotides, the CDR3 is TGTGCCAGCAGGCGGACAGGGGCCACTAACTATGGCTACACCTTC. Its translation is CASRRTGATNYGYTF. The chain joins TRBV27 to TRBJ1-2, with 9 bases fitting TRBD1. This CDR3 has 15 amino acids. Germline V gives CDR1 MNHEY, CDR2 SMNVEV (reference sequence). V was pared by 6 bases and J by 0 bases, with 5 bases of the junction left unmatched.

This clone occurred once. The rearrangement links TRBV24-1 to TRBJ1-6; no definite D call. Germline CDR1 and CDR2: KGHDR and SFDVKD. The length of the CDR3 is 17 residues. Trimming left V 12 bases short and J 0 bases short, with 20 bases between. CDR3 nucleotide sequence: TGTGCCTCCCCTGGAGGGCGGGCGAGCTCCTATAATTCACCCCTCCACTTT. Protein sequence: CASPGGRASSYNSPLHF.

The chain employs TRBV20-1 and TRBJ1-2; D perhaps matches TRBD1 (6 bases). CDR3 length: 11 amino acids. CDR1 is DFQATT, CDR2 SNEGSKA, per germline (reference sequence). Between the trimmed V and J ends, which lost 4 bases and 4 bases, there was a span of 7 bases. The CDR3 region is CSANRVYGYTF. The CDR3 bases are TGCAGTGCTAACAGGGTCTATGGCTACACCTTC.

The V call is TRBV19, the J call TRBJ1-1; 8 nucleotides agree with TRBD1. The CDR3 totals 15 residues. Germline-derived CDR1 and CDR2 are LNHDA and SQIVND (reference sequence). J lost 4 bases, V lost 5 bases, and 9 bases had no gene match. CDR3 in DNA: TGTGCCAGTAGTCCAGGGGGCGGGTTGGCCACTGAAGCTTTCTTT. Translated, it gives CASSPGGGLATEAFF.

The gene calls are TRBV10-3 and TRBJ2-1, with D possibly called TRBD1 or TRBD2 (5 bases each). Trimming shortened V by 1 base and J by 10 bases, and 11 bases separated the two germline ends. Germline lookup yields CDR1 ENHRY and CDR2 SYGVKD. The CDR3 loop spans 13 amino acids. CDR3 sequence (DNA): TGTGCCATCAGTGAGTTCAGGGAGAGGGAGCAGTTCTTC. Its translation: CAISEFREREQFF.

This chain links TRBV10-2 with TRBJ2-1, with D tentatively TRBD2 (5 bases). Germline CDR1 WSHSY, CDR2 SAAADI. This CDR3 spans 14 amino acids. The V gene lost 7 bases and the J gene lost 3 bases, with 13 bases spanning the gap. Here the CDR3 DNA reads TGCGCCAGCAAACCGACTATGGGCTACAATGAGCAGTTCTTC. This codes for CASKPTMGYNEQFF.

This clone was recorded once. CDR3 sequence reads: CASSDSRQGAGTEAFF. The CDR3 DNA reads as TGTGCCAGCAGTGACTCCCGACAGGGGGCAGGTACTGAAGCTTTCTTT. V gene TRBV25-1 combines with J gene TRBJ1-1; TRBD1 agrees at 10 bases. CDR3 length: 16 residues. Trimming cost V 3 bases and J 5 bases; bases outside gene matches: 9. The germline gives CDR1 MGHDK, CDR2 SYGVNS.

The V and J genes are TRBV6-6 and TRBJ2-1, with D hard to call. Trimming took 7 bases from V and 8 from J, leaving 24 bases between them. Germline V gives CDR1 MNHNY, CDR2 SVGAGI (reference sequence). This CDR3 contains 16 residues. The CDR3 DNA is TGTGCCAGCACCCTTTTACCCCTCCGCTTAGCCCATGAGCAGTTCTTC. It is translated as CASTLLPLRLAHEQFF.

The V call is TRBV18, the J call TRBJ2-7; D unresolved. The length of the CDR3 is 15 residues. V shed 1 base and J shed 3 bases, with 13 bases lying between them. Per germline, CDR1 KGHSH and CDR2 LQKENI. CDR3 loop: CASSPRQTAFYEQYF. The CDR3, as DNA: TGTGCCAGCTCACCACGACAAACAGCTTTCTACGAGCAGTACTTC.

The chain has TRBV5-1 and TRBJ2-1; a weak D match, TRBD2 (5 bases). This CDR3 has 14 amino acids. Germline CDR1 SGHRS, CDR2 YFSETQ. V shed 6 bases and J shed 2 bases, with 12 bases lying between them. This CDR3 reads CASTPADTYNEQFF. CDR3 in DNA: TGCGCCAGCACCCCAGCGGATACCTACAATGAGCAGTTCTTC.

The chain combines TRBV4-2 with TRBJ2-1; 11 bases are a match to TRBD2. The germline V gene has CDR1 LGHNA and CDR2 YNFKEQ. V trimming: 0 bases; J trimming: 10 bases; junction bases outside the gene matches: 8. The CDR3 consists of 16 residues. The CDR3 spells CASSQDGTSGSGEQFF. In DNA, the CDR3 is TGTGCCAGCAGCCAAGATGGCACTAGCGGGAGTGGCGAGCAGTTCTTC.

The chain carries TRBV27 and TRBJ2-5, with 10 nucleotides matching TRBD1. This CDR3 has 16 amino acids. The trim removed 4 bases at V and 5 bases at J, leaving 10 bases unmatched. The germline V gene has CDR1 MNHEY and CDR2 SMNVEV (reference sequence). The CDR3 spells CASSSRDRGQGETQYF. The CDR3 DNA reads TGTGCCAGCAGTTCCCGAGACAGGGGGCAGGGGGAGACCCAGTACTTC.

This clone showed up just once. The CDR3 is CASSLAGGQLPPVYF. CDR3 coding DNA: TGTGCCAGCAGCTTAGCTGGGGGGCAGCTACCCCCGGTGTACTTC. V usage is TRBV7-9 and J usage is TRBJ2-7; the D call may be TRBD1 or TRBD2 (6 bases each). Germline V gene sequence: CDR1 SEHNR, CDR2 FQNEAQ (reference sequence). This CDR3 is 15 amino acids long. V lost 0 bases to trimming and J lost 12 bases, with 21 bases between them. The full variable domain, completed using reference TRBV7-9 and TRBJ2-7, is DTGVSQNPRHKITKRGQNVTFRCDPISEHNRLYWYRQTLGQGPEFLTYFQNEAQLEKSRLLSDRFSAERPKGSFSTLEIQRTEQGDSAMYLCASSLAGGQLPPVYFGPGTRLTVT.

The chain links TRBV6-5 to TRBJ2-2, with 9 bases fitting TRBD2. J lost 5 bases, V lost 5 bases, and 3 bases had no gene match. Germline CDR1 MNHEY, CDR2 SVGAGI. CDR3 length: 14 amino acids. The CDR3 region is CASSPGLATGELFF. DNA of the CDR3: TGTGCCAGCAGTCCGGGACTAGCAACCGGGGAGCTGTTTTTT.

The genes are TRBV14 and TRBJ1-3; D remains ambiguous. The germline V gene has CDR1 SGHDN and CDR2 FVKESK. Trimming removed 0 bases from V and 4 bases from J, with 4 bases in between. This CDR3 comprises 13 residues. The CDR3 loop reads CASSQDNGNTIYF. CDR3 nucleotide sequence: TGTGCCAGCAGCCAAGATAACGGAAACACCATATATTTT.

This sequence joins TRBV27 and TRBJ2-3, with TRBD2 as a possible D gene (5 bases). CDR3 size: 16 residues. CDR1 is MNHEY, CDR2 SMNVEV, per germline (reference sequence). Deletions cut 3 bases from V and 4 bases from J, with 17 bases between. The CDR3 loop reads CASSFGGWFGADTQYF. DNA for the CDR3: TGTGCCAGCAGTTTCGGTGGCTGGTTCGGGGCAGATACGCAGTATTTT.